The 29 T cell receptor beta chains given below trace back to one sample, sequenced in a study of cytomegalovirus exposure and HLA in healthy donors. TCRdb's table, derived via immunoSEQ multiplex PCR, lists solely in-frame clones and lacks some. This repertoire shows 150,000 to 200,000 clones, roughly 83% found once; its top ten account for roughly 10%. Sequencing input: PBMCs. These receptors all come from a man aged 30 to 45 in good health and CMV-seropositive.

CDR3 sequence reads: CASSIRQNTEAFF. CDR3 coding DNA: TGTGCCAGCAGTATAAGACAGAACACTGAAGCTTTCTTT. This sequence joins TRBV6-5 and TRBJ1-1; D unclear. Trimming removed 5 bases at V and 1 base at J, with 8 bases between. Germline CDR1 MNHEY, CDR2 SVGAGI. This CDR3 comprises 13 residues.

This clone came up once. The V call is TRBV4-1, the J call TRBJ1-4; tentative D call: TRBD1 (5 bases). This CDR3 has 14 residues. The V gene's germline CDR1 is MGHRA and CDR2 YSYEKL. V lost 2 bases and J lost 7, with 11 bases in between. The CDR3 reads CASSQQGRGEKLFF. CDR3 DNA: TGCGCCAGCAGCCAACAGGGTAGAGGTGAAAAACTGTTTTTT.

The sample holds many counts of this clone. V is TRBV27 and J is TRBJ1-2; 7 nucleotides align to TRBD1. The CDR3 extends over 13 amino acids. Germline trimming cut 2 bases from V and 8 bases from J; bases unmatched to any gene: 5. Germline V gives CDR1 MNHEY, CDR2 SMNVEV (reference sequence). CDR3 residues: CASSLLTGRGYTF. In nucleotides, the CDR3 is TGTGCCAGCAGTTTACTGACAGGGCGCGGCTACACCTTC.

This rearrangement joins TRBV15 to TRBJ2-3, with 14 bases lining up with TRBD2. The CDR3 runs to 18 residues. The ends lost 1 base at V and 4 bases at J; junction bases unmatched: 7. Germline V gene data show CDR1 as LNHNV and CDR2 as YYDKDF (reference sequence). CDR3 nucleotide sequence: TGTGCCACCAGCAGAGGGCCCGGGACTAGCGGGAGTCCAGATACGCAGTATTTT. Translated: CATSRGPGTSGSPDTQYF. Together with reference TRBV15 and TRBJ2-3, the CDR3 gives the full variable domain: DAMVIQNPRYQVTQFGKPVTLSCSQTLNHNVMYWYQQKSSQAPKLLFHYYDKDFNNEADTPDNFQSRRPNTSFCFLDIRSPGLGDTAMYLCATSRGPGTSGSPDTQYFGPGTRLTVL.

The V and J genes are TRBV15 and TRBJ1-1; D remains unclear. The CDR3 is made up of 14 amino acids. V gave up 1 base and J gave up 3 bases, with 9 bases separating them. Germline-derived CDR1 and CDR2 are LNHNV and YYDKDF (reference sequence). CDR3 bases: TGTGCCACCAGCAGAGCGGGTTGGGACACTGAAGCTTTCTTT. Encoded protein: CATSRAGWDTEAFF.

The V and J genes are TRBV27 and TRBJ2-5; D gene ambiguous. Between the trimmed V and J ends, which lost 6 bases and 3 bases, there was a span of 14 bases. The germline CDR1 and CDR2 sequences are MNHEY and SMNVEV (reference sequence). CDR3 length: 14 amino acids. The CDR3 DNA sequence: TGTGCCAGCAGCCTGTCCTATGCGGAAGAGACCCAGTACTTC. This gives the protein CASSLSYAEETQYF.

V gene TRBV28 combines with J gene TRBJ2-3, with 8 nucleotides matching TRBD2. Germline CDR1 is MDHEN and CDR2 is SYDVKM. The CDR3 has 19 residues. The ends lost 5 bases at V and 5 bases at J; junction bases unmatched: 21. CDR3 loop: CASSPIRPQGGGPGDTQYF. DNA of the CDR3: TGTGCCAGCAGTCCCATACGTCCTCAAGGCGGGGGGCCGGGAGATACGCAGTATTTT. Using reference TRBV28 and TRBJ2-3 for the parts outside the CDR3, the full variable domain is DVKVTQSSRYLVKRTGEKVFLECVQDMDHENMFWYRQDPGLGLRLIYFSYDVKMKEKGDIPEGYSVSREKKERFSLILESASTNQTSMYLCASSPIRPQGGGPGDTQYFGPGTRLTVL.

The DNA for the CDR3 is TGTGCCAGCAGCGGGACCGGGACTTCTGGGGGAGAGACCCAGTACTTC. Amino acid sequence: CASSGTGTSGGETQYF. This chain uses TRBV7-9 with TRBJ2-5, with D perhaps matching TRBD2 (6 bases). This CDR3 has 16 residues. Germline assignment: CDR1 SEHNR and CDR2 FQNEAQ (reference sequence). Trimming took 5 bases from V and 4 from J, leaving 20 bases between them.

The gene calls are TRBV28 and TRBJ1-2; D is possibly TRBD1 (5 bases). Germline loops: CDR1 MDHEN, CDR2 SYDVKM. The CDR3 length is 13 residues. The V end was cut by 2 bases, the J end by 3 bases, with 7 bases between. DNA for the CDR3: TGTGCCAGCAGTTTACAGGGCTACTATGGCTACACCTTC. Residues: CASSLQGYYGYTF.

This clone showed up many times. This chain links TRBV14 with TRBJ1-1; 7 nucleotides align to TRBD1. V gave up 4 bases and J gave up 1 base; unmatched junction bases: 6. This CDR3 has 15 residues. The V gene's germline CDR1 is SGHDN and CDR2 FVKESK. The CDR3 region is CASSPTGTANTEAFF. In nucleotides, the CDR3 is TGTGCCAGCAGCCCTACCGGGACAGCGAACACTGAAGCTTTCTTT.

The DNA for the CDR3 is TGTGCCAGCAGCAAGGAGGACCCCTTTCTCTATAATTCACCCCTCCACTTT. It specifies CASSKEDPFLYNSPLHF. V and J are TRBV21-1 and TRBJ1-6. TRBV21-1 is flagged as a pseudogene. The CDR3 contains 17 residues.

The rearrangement uses TRBV6-5 and TRBJ1-2; 8 nucleotides align to TRBD1. Germline V gives CDR1 MNHEY, CDR2 SVGAGI. CDR3 length: 14 amino acids. V lost 5 bases to trimming and J lost 4 bases; unmatched junction nucleotides: 6. CDR3 coding DNA: TGTGCCAGCAGTACCGGGACAGGTGCCTATGGCTACACCTTC. Amino acid sequence: CASSTGTGAYGYTF.

The rearrangement links TRBV30 to TRBJ1-1; possibly TRBD1 for D (6 bases). This CDR3 has 13 residues. Trimming removed 3 bases from V and 1 base from J, with 9 bases in between. From germline, CDR1 is GTSNPN and CDR2 SVGIG (reference sequence). This CDR3 reads CAWRSGQNTEAFF. The CDR3 nucleotides read TGTGCCTGGAGATCGGGACAGAACACTGAAGCTTTCTTT.

The chain links TRBV21-1 to TRBJ1-1; the table assigns TRBD1, which was not confirmed against the DNA. TRBV21-1 is shown as a pseudogene. The CDR3 spans 16 residues. CDR3 amino acids: CARSQRTGGLNTEAFF. In nucleotides, the CDR3 is TGTGCCAGGTCACAAAGGACAGGGGGCTTGAACACTGAAGCTTTCTTT.

This clone has only one observation. The J gene is TRBJ1-5, the V gene TRBV19; 7 nucleotides line up with TRBD1. The germline gives CDR1 LNHDA, CDR2 SQIVND (reference sequence). V shed 8 bases and J 5 bases; nucleotides not matched to a gene: 9. This CDR3 has 14 residues. The CDR3 here is CASCPGQRDQPQHF. CDR3 sequence (DNA): TGTGCCAGTTGTCCGGGACAGCGAGATCAGCCCCAGCATTTT.

Comment on this clone: An end of the junction differs from the germline gene, which may be a read error. The rearrangement uses TRBV27 and TRBJ2-7; 9 bases fit TRBD1. This CDR3 has 10 amino acids. Germline CDR1 reads MNHEY; CDR2 reads SMNVEV (reference sequence). The CDR3 sequence is CASSPYRGRF. CDR3 DNA: TGTGCCAGCAGCCCCTACAGGGGGCGCTTC.

The chain couples TRBV18 to TRBJ2-2; the match to TRBD2 covers 14 bases. Germline assignment: CDR1 KGHSH and CDR2 LQKENI. J lost 5 bases, V lost 6 bases, and 5 bases had no gene match. The CDR3 is 16 amino acids. The DNA for the CDR3 is TGTGCCAGCTCCGGGACTAGCGGGAGTCAAACCGGGGAGCTGTTTTTT. Its translation: CASSGTSGSQTGELFF.

The V and J genes are TRBV9 and TRBJ1-4, with TRBD1 matching 7 bases. J gave up 8 bases and V 2 bases, and 9 bases lay outside the gene matches. Germline assignment: CDR1 SGDLS and CDR2 YYNGEE. CDR3 length: 15 residues. In DNA form, the CDR3 reads TGTGCCAGCAGCGTGGGGACCACAGGGGTGGAAAAACTGTTTTTT. As protein: CASSVGTTGVEKLFF.

This clone has just a few counts. The chain joins TRBV29-1 to TRBJ1-5; 7 bases align to TRBD1. V gave up 7 bases and J gave up 7 bases; unmatched junction bases: 7. CDR3 length equals 12 residues. Germline V CDR1 and CDR2: SQVTM, ANQGSEA. This CDR3 reads CSARTGGQPQHF. The CDR3 coding sequence is TGCAGCGCCCGGACAGGTGGGCAGCCCCAGCATTTT.

The genes are TRBV25-1 and TRBJ1-1; D is uncertain. CDR3 size: 15 residues. Germline V gene data show CDR1 as MGHDK and CDR2 as SYGVNS. The V and J ends lost 5 bases and 0 bases respectively, with 13 bases between them. This chain's CDR3 is CASSWGVEMNTEAFF. The CDR3 coding sequence is TGTGCCAGCAGTTGGGGAGTAGAGATGAACACTGAAGCTTTCTTT. Full variable domain (remainder filled in from reference TRBV25-1 and TRBJ1-1): EADIYQTPRYLVIGTGKKITLECSQTMGHDKMYWYQQDPGMELHLIHYSYGVNSTEKGDLSSESTVSRIRTEHFPLTLESARPSHTSQYLCASSWGVEMNTEAFFGQGTRLTVV.

The chain carries TRBV7-3 and TRBJ2-7; 7 nucleotides line up with TRBD1. This CDR3 is built from 13 residues. The trim removed 5 bases at V and 6 bases at J, leaving 7 bases unmatched. Looked up from germline, CDR1 is SGHTA and CDR2 is FQGTGA. The CDR3 protein is CASSSSGTAEQYF. The CDR3 DNA reads TGTGCCAGCAGCAGCTCCGGGACAGCCGAGCAGTACTTC.

The rearrangement links TRBV5-4 to TRBJ1-1, with TRBD1 as a possible D gene (5 bases). Between the trimmed V and J ends, which lost 0 bases and 0 bases, there was a span of 9 bases. The CDR3 is 15 amino acids. Per germline, CDR1 SGHNT and CDR2 YYREEE (reference sequence). CDR3 DNA: TGTGCCAGCAGCTTGGCGGGGGAAATGAACACTGAAGCTTTCTTT. Amino acids: CASSLAGEMNTEAFF. The full variable domain, in which reference TRBV5-4 and TRBJ1-1 provide the parts outside the CDR3, is ETGVTQSPTHLIKTRGQQVTLRCSSQSGHNTVSWYQQALGQGPQFIFQYYREEENGRGNFPPRFSGLQFPNYSSELNVNALELDDSALYLCASSLAGEMNTEAFFGQGTRLTVV.

The chain combines TRBV29-1 with TRBJ2-6; no clear D gene. Per the germline V gene, CDR1 is SQVTM and CDR2 is ANQGSEA. CDR3 size: 14 residues. V lost 4 bases and J lost 4, with 11 bases in between. The CDR3 reads CSVVGEAGANVLTF. The CDR3 DNA is TGCAGCGTTGTCGGCGAGGCGGGGGCCAACGTCCTGACTTTC.

J is TRBJ2-5 and V is TRBV6-5; 7 bases agree with TRBD1. This CDR3 has 15 amino acids. V shed 0 bases, J shed 5 bases, and the junction held 6 bases outside the gene matches. CDR1 and CDR2 (germline): MNHEY, SVGAGI. The CDR3 nucleotides read TGTGCCAGCAGTTACTCGAAAGGGGGCTGGGAGACCCAGTACTTC. Protein sequence: CASSYSKGGWETQYF.

The genes are TRBV12-5 and TRBJ1-1; no definite D call. Germline V gives CDR1 LGHNT, CDR2 FRNRAP. Trimming left V 7 bases short and J 0 bases short, with 9 bases between. The CDR3 totals 13 residues. CDR3 sequence reads: CASAPLMNTEAFF. The CDR3 region has the DNA TGTGCTAGTGCCCCCCTAATGAACACTGAAGCTTTCTTT.

The chain employs TRBV29-1 and TRBJ1-4, with D unresolved. Germline V gene data show CDR1 as SQVTM and CDR2 as ANQGSEA. Trimming left V 7 bases short and J 8 bases short, with 17 bases between. The CDR3 covers 13 residues. The CDR3 is CSAPKDGGEKLFF. The DNA for the CDR3 is TGCAGCGCCCCGAAGGATGGAGGGGAAAAACTGTTTTTT.

This clone has a single count. The chain carries TRBV5-4 and TRBJ1-1, with 10 bases identical to TRBD1. Germline lookup yields CDR1 SGHNT and CDR2 YYREEE (reference sequence). This CDR3 comprises 15 residues. Trimming at V came to 4 bases and at J to 3 bases, leaving 6 bases not matched to a gene. CDR3 region: CASSPRGQGHTEAFF. The CDR3 nucleotides are TGTGCCAGCAGCCCTAGGGGACAGGGGCACACTGAAGCTTTCTTT.

The chain recombines TRBV6-6 with TRBJ2-3, with D possibly TRBD1 on 7 matching bases. Looked up from germline, CDR1 is MNHNY and CDR2 is SVGAGI (reference sequence). This CDR3 comprises 14 residues. V gave up 8 bases and J gave up 5 bases, with 17 bases separating them. The CDR3 sequence is CASGQRRGQDTQYF. CDR3 nucleotides: TGTGCCAGCGGGCAAAGGAGGGGGCAAGATACGCAGTATTTT.

The rearrangement uses TRBV7-3 and TRBJ2-7; perhaps TRBD1 as D (7 bases). The length of the CDR3 is 12 residues. Germline-derived CDR1 and CDR2 are SGHTA and FQGTGA. V was pared by 5 bases and J by 6 bases, with 11 bases between. This CDR3 reads CASSPQGGEQYF. Written as DNA, the CDR3 is TGTGCCAGCAGCCCCCAGGGGGGCGAGCAGTACTTC.